A single sample gave rise to the 26 T cell receptor beta chains below, sequenced in a study of tumor-infiltrating lymphocytes in primary liver carcinoma. Production of TCR beta cDNA used approximately 0.45 ug total RNA together with a constant-region primer. ARM-PCR, slightly modified, supplied the TCR beta libraries through three nested multiplex PCR rounds. Forward primers for TRBV1-TRBV30 and a C-beta reverse primer served the first two PCR rounds, at about 9 cycles each. TCRdb reanalysed the multiplex PCR reads using MiXCR and keeps one entry per CDR3 protein. This table holds 100,000 or so distinct CDR3 sequences, approximately 71% found once. Bulk tissue was left unsorted, and RNA and DNA were co-extracted from around 18-30 mg of it. Sequenced material: liver tumor tissue from sampling region 5. The subset is: tumor region T5, tumor centre. These TCRs come from a woman aged 60-75 years with primary liver carcinoma and hepatitis B virus infection.

Comments on this clonotype: This may be a read error, as it is one base from a much larger clone. This chain links TRBV5-1 with TRBJ1-2, with D unresolved. CDR1 is SGHRS, CDR2 YFSETQ, per germline. The CDR3 contains 14 residues. For the CDR3, the DNA is TGCGCCAGCAGCTTGTTTTATGGCAGCTATGACTACACCTTC. This translates into CASSLFYGSYDYTF.

Concerning this clonotype itself: One end of the junction is discordant with germline, which a read error may explain. CDR3 DNA: TGTGCCGGCAGTTGGGTAGCGGATCAGCCCCAGCATTTT. This sequence encodes CAGSWVADQPQHF. J is TRBJ1-5 and V is TRBV6-1; D uncertain. The V gene's germline CDR1 is MNHNS and CDR2 SASEGT. There are 13 residues in the CDR3.

About this clonotype itself: A junction boundary mismatches the germline segment, possibly from a read error. The chain links TRBV12-3 or TRBV12-4 to TRBJ2-3; 7 nucleotides align to TRBD2. The CDR3 has 15 amino acids. CDR3 in DNA: TGTGCCGGCAGTTTAGCCCAAGCGGGACCGAAGACGCATTATTTT. This translates into CAGSLAQAGPKTHYF.

This clonotype has a handful of counts. Just one base apart from a much larger clone, this may be a read error. This sequence joins TRBV5-6 and TRBJ2-6; TRBD1 aligns across 9 bases. CDR1 is SGHDT and CDR2 is YYEEEE in the germline V gene. This CDR3 is built from 19 residues. CDR3 region: CASGLPGTGYLAGANVLTF. CDR3 DNA: TGTGCCAGCGGCTTGCCCGGGACAGGGTATCTCGCCGGGGCCAACGTCCTGACTTTC.

Comments on this clonotype: Relative to the germline gene, one junction end is altered; a read error may explain this. The chain carries TRBV12-5 and TRBJ2-2; the match to TRBD2 covers 9 bases. Germline loops: CDR1 LGHNT, CDR2 FRNRAP. The CDR3 totals 19 residues. The CDR3 loop reads CSSGSLREGTRTLTGELFF. In DNA, the CDR3 is TGTTCTAGTGGTTCGCTGCGGGAGGGGACTAGGACTTTGACCGGGGAGCTGTTTTTT. The full variable domain, rest sourced from reference TRBV12-5 and TRBJ2-2, is DARVTQTPRHKVTEMGQEVTMRCQPILGHNTVFWYRQTMMQGLELLAYFRNRAPLDDSGMPKDRFSAEMPDATLATLKIQPSEPRDSAVYFCSSGSLREGTRTLTGELFFGEGSRLTVL.

Points on this clonotype: A read error is possible here, since a much larger clone lies one base away. CDR3 amino acids: CASSRQIRTDTQYF. CDR3 DNA sequence: TGTGCCAGCAGCCGTCAGATCCGCACAGATACGCAGTATTTT. The gene calls are TRBV5-6 and TRBJ2-3; no clear D gene. Germline CDR1 and CDR2: SGHDT and YYEEEE. Trimming stripped 4 bases from V and 1 base from J, with 10 bases between. This CDR3 region has 14 residues. The variable domain in full, completed from reference TRBV5-6 and TRBJ2-3, reads DAGVTQSPTHLIKTRGQQVTLRCSPKSGHDTVSWYQQALGQGPQFIFQYYEEEERQRGNFPDRFSGHQFPNYSSELNVNALLLGDSALYLCASSRQIRTDTQYFGPGTRLTVL.

This chain joins TRBV28 and TRBJ1-2, with TRBD1 identical over 7 bases. V lost 1 base to trimming and J lost 6 bases; unmatched junction nucleotides: 5. This CDR3 is 14 amino acids long. CDR1 and CDR2 from the germline V gene are MDHEN and SYDVKM. The CDR3 nucleotides are TGTGCCAGCAGTTTATCCGACAGGGCGAATGGCTACACCTTC. Its protein product is CASSLSDRANGYTF.

This clonotype was observed many times. The chain combines TRBV7-9 with TRBJ2-7; D unclear. Trimming cost V 1 base and J 6 bases, with 7 bases left between them. This CDR3 is built from 12 residues. Germline-derived CDR1 and CDR2 are SEHNR and FQNEAQ (reference sequence). The CDR3 region has the DNA TGTGCCAGCAGCTTAGAGGGCGGCGAGCAGTACTTC. Translated: CASSLEGGEQYF. The full variable domain, in which reference TRBV7-9 and TRBJ2-7 provide the parts outside the CDR3, is DTGVSQNPRHKITKRGQNVTFRCDPISEHNRLYWYRQTLGQGPEFLTYFQNEAQLEKSRLLSDRFSAERPKGSFSTLEIQRTEQGDSAMYLCASSLEGGEQYFGPGTRLTVT.

Comments on this clonotype: Compared with germline, one end of the junction differs, possibly owing to a read error. V and J are TRBV11-3 and TRBJ1-1; tentative D call: TRBD1 (5 bases). The CDR3 covers 15 residues. Germline values: CDR1 SGHNT, CDR2 YENEEA. DNA of the CDR3: TGTGCCAGCAGCTTAGGTAGGACAAGGGTTCCTGAAGCTTTGTTT. Its translation: CASSLGRTRVPEALF.

In the case of this clonotype: Sequence at one end of the junction differs from germline and may be a read error. The gene calls are TRBV12-3 or TRBV12-4 and TRBJ2-3; 11 bases match TRBD2. The CDR3 extends over 16 amino acids. CDR3: CASSAGTSGRDDTQYF. Written as DNA, the CDR3 is TGTGCCAGCAGCGCCGGGACTAGCGGAAGAGATGATACTCAGTATTTT.

Concerning this clonotype: One junction end disagrees with the germline gene, perhaps due to a read error. J is TRBJ2-5 and V is TRBV6-5, with D possibly matching TRBD1 (5 bases). Germline CDR1 and CDR2: MNHEY and SVGAGI. CDR3 length equals 13 residues. The CDR3 DNA reads TGCGCCAGCAGTTACAGGCTCCAAGGGACCCAGTACTTC. Its protein is CASSYRLQGTQYF.

Regarding this clonotype: A read error may account for a junction end that differs from germline. The chain carries TRBV6-5 and TRBJ2-7; TRBD1 might be the D (6 bases). CDR3 size: 12 residues. Germline V gene lookup returns CDR1 MNHEY and CDR2 SVGAGI. The CDR3 sequence: CASTSRGYDQYF. As DNA, the CDR3 is TGTGCCAGCACTTCCAGGGGTTACGATCAGTATTTC.

This clonotype was counted between two and nine times. The chain combines TRBV6-1 with TRBJ1-1; unclear D gene. The CDR3 is 13 residues long. Per the germline V gene, CDR1 is MNHNS and CDR2 is SASEGT. The V and J ends lost 3 bases and 4 bases respectively, with 9 bases between them. This chain's CDR3 is CASSDGRVTEAFF. Here the CDR3 DNA reads TGTGCCAGCAGTGACGGGCGGGTCACTGAAGCTTTCTTT.

This clonotype appeared many times. J is TRBJ2-1 and V is TRBV4-1; TRBD2 matches 10 bases. Germline loops: CDR1 MGHRA, CDR2 YSYEKL. Germline trimming cut 3 bases from V and 3 bases from J; bases unmatched to any gene: 20. This CDR3 spans 21 amino acids. The CDR3 bases are TGCGCCAGCAGCCATCCCAAGGGGCTAGCGGGAGCGGTAGAGAGCTACAATGAGCAGTTCTTC. Translating gives CASSHPKGLAGAVESYNEQFF.

In this sample, this clonotype turned up many times. As DNA, the CDR3 is TGTGCCAGCAGTTTAAATCTGTCGGAAAAACTGTTTTTT. Translation: CASSLNLSEKLFF. The chain couples TRBV12-3 or TRBV12-4 to TRBJ1-4; D is undetermined. Trimming removed 2 bases at V and 8 bases at J, with 9 bases between. This CDR3 is built from 13 residues.

The chain links TRBV28 to TRBJ2-2, with 9 nucleotides matching TRBD1. Germline CDR1 reads MDHEN; CDR2 reads SYDVKM. J lost 4 bases, V lost 6 bases, and 9 bases had no gene match. This CDR3 is built from 16 residues. The CDR3 DNA sequence: TGTGCCAGCAGGTCAACCAGGACAGGGGTCACCGGGGAGCTGTTTTTT. Its translation: CASRSTRTGVTGELFF.

Concerning this clonotype: This may stem from a read error, because a much larger clone lies one nucleotide away. J is TRBJ1-5 and V is TRBV7-8; D uncertain. The CDR3 spans 13 residues. The germline V gene has CDR1 SGHVS and CDR2 FQNEAQ. CDR3: CAGSLGGNQPQHF. CDR3 coding DNA: TGTGCCGGCAGCTTGGGTGGCAATCAGCCCCAGCATTTT.

A remark on this clonotype: The junction and the germline gene differ at one end; a read error may be behind it. This chain joins TRBV11-2 and TRBJ2-1; D is ambiguous. The CDR3 is 13 amino acids. CDR1 and CDR2 from the germline V gene are SGHAT and FQNNGV. The CDR3 reads CASRRQNTNEQFF. Here the CDR3 DNA reads TGTGCCAGCAGGCGACAAAACACCAATGAGCAATTCTTC.

Of note for this clonotype: The junction shows a germline mismatch at one end, possibly a read error. The chain employs TRBV12-3 or TRBV12-4 and TRBJ2-7; 11 bases agree with TRBD2. CDR3 size: 14 residues. CDR3 residues: CASRIAGGINEQYF. CDR3 in DNA: TGTGCCAGCAGGATAGCGGGAGGGATCAACGAGCAATACTTC.

To note about this clonotype: Germline is not matched at one junction end, which may reflect a read error. This sequence joins TRBV28 and TRBJ2-7; D tentatively fits TRBD1 or TRBD2 (5 bases each). Germline values: CDR1 MDHEN, CDR2 SYDVKM. This CDR3 spans 14 amino acids. The CDR3 DNA reads as TGTGCCAGCAGTTTATTGCAGGGACGGAACGAGCAGTATTTC. It is translated as CASSLLQGRNEQYF.

Details on this clonotype: Compared with germline, one end of the junction differs, possibly owing to a read error. The chain is built from TRBV11-1 and TRBJ2-1; no definite D call. The CDR3 is made up of 14 amino acids. Germline values: CDR1 SGHAT, CDR2 FQDESV (reference sequence). The CDR3 nucleotides read TGTGCCAGCAGCTCCCGGAGCTCCTACAATGAGCAGTTTTTC. It encodes CASSSRSSYNEQFF.

Worth noting for this clonotype: One end of the junction is discordant with germline, which a read error may explain. The chain employs TRBV4-2 and TRBJ1-1; unclear D gene. The CDR3 totals 13 residues. CDR1 and CDR2 (germline): LGHNA, YNFKEQ. The CDR3 bases are TGTGCCGGCAGTCAAGCCGACCACCTACAAGCCCGATTT. It specifies CAGSQADHLQARF.

V is TRBV4-1 and J is TRBJ2-5; D is unresolved. Germline lookup yields CDR1 MGHRA and CDR2 YSYEKL. Trimming left V 0 bases short and J 2 bases short, with 4 bases between. The CDR3 totals 13 residues. The CDR3 reads CASSQDSQETQYF. The CDR3 nucleotides read TGCGCCAGCAGCCAAGACTCACAAGAGACCCAGTACTTC.

Concerning this clonotype itself: One end of the junction does not line up with germline, which may come from a read error. The V and J genes are TRBV4-2 and TRBJ1-4, with 7 bases identical to TRBD1. Germline assignment: CDR1 LGHNA and CDR2 YNFKEQ. The CDR3 runs to 15 residues. The CDR3 sequence: CASSQNGTADETLFF. CDR3 nucleotides: TGTGCCAGCAGCCAAAACGGGACAGCGGATGAAACACTGTTTTTT.

A remark on this clonotype: At one of its ends the junction is not consistent with the germline gene, which may arise from a read error. The V and J genes are TRBV6-5 and TRBJ2-3; TRBD2 matches at 7 bases. The CDR3 runs to 13 residues. Looked up from germline, CDR1 is MNHEY and CDR2 is SVGAGI. The CDR3 sequence is CAISGTIGDTQYF. In nucleotides, the CDR3 is TGTGCCATCAGTGGGACTATTGGGGATACCCAGTATTTT.

As regards this clonotype: Compared with germline, one end of the junction differs, possibly owing to a read error. The V and J genes are TRBV20-1 and TRBJ2-1; 9 bases match TRBD1. Germline V gives CDR1 DFQATT, CDR2 SNEGSKA (reference sequence). The CDR3 runs to 15 residues. CDR3 sequence reads: CSASPGTGYYNGQFF. The CDR3 region has the DNA TGCAGTGCTAGCCCCGGGACAGGGTACTACAATGGGCAGTTCTTC.